A single sample is the source of the 11 T cell receptor beta chains below, sequenced in a study of molecular identifiers for immune sequencing clone quantification. TCRdb redid the calling of the PCR reads with MiXCR, one entry per CDR3 protein. In the table there are about half a million distinct CDR3 sequences, about 26% of which are singletons. The specimen was naive CD8+ T cells from blood, with Jurkat cell RNA spiked in. Subset defined: FACS-sorted CD8+CD4-CCR7+CD45RA+ naive T cells. These receptors were obtained from a human donor in good health. Some libraries in this study had Jurkat cell RNA spiked in.

Details on this clonotype: One end of the junction is discordant with germline, which a read error may explain. Here the CDR3 DNA reads TGCGCCAGCAGTCCCTCAGGGGTCAGGCCCCAGCATTTT. It codes for CASSPSGVRPQHF. The genes are TRBV27 and TRBJ1-5; TRBD1 might be the D (6 bases). Germline lookup yields CDR1 MNHEY and CDR2 SMNVEV (reference sequence). The CDR3 length is 13 residues.

In its sample, this clonotype was seen once. A much more abundant neighbour one base away suggests this may be a read error. This chain uses TRBV15 with TRBJ2-3, with 8 bases aligning to TRBD2. CDR3 length: 16 residues. CDR1 and CDR2 (germline): LNHNV, YYDKDF (reference sequence). The CDR3 DNA reads TGTGCCACCAGCCCCCGGACTAGCTTGAGCACAGATCCGCAGTATTTT. The encoded protein is CATSPRTSLSTDPQYF.

Details on this clonotype: Sequence at one end of the junction differs from germline and may be a read error. The rearrangement links TRBV7-3 to TRBJ2-2; D may be TRBD2 (6 bases). Germline assignment: CDR1 SGHTA and CDR2 FQGTGA. This CDR3 region has 14 residues. This CDR3 reads CVSSLFGGTGELFF. The CDR3 bases are TGTGTCAGCAGCTTATTCGGGGGCACCGGGGAGCTGTTTTTT.

V usage is TRBV30 and J usage is TRBJ1-1; D is uncertain. Germline CDR1 GTSNPN, CDR2 SVGIG (reference sequence). The CDR3 length is 15 residues. With 0 bases removed from V and 0 bases from J, the gap between germline ends came to 11 bases. CDR3 protein: CAWSVLSPMNTEAFF. The DNA for the CDR3 is TGTGCCTGGAGTGTACTGAGCCCTATGAACACTGAAGCTTTCTTT.

Comment on this clonotype: A much larger clone lies one base from this, so it may be a read error. This chain links TRBV28 with TRBJ2-5; D might be TRBD1 (6 bases). The ends were cut back, 3 bases at V and 0 bases at J, with 14 bases in the middle. There are 16 residues in the CDR3. Germline V gives CDR1 MDHEN, CDR2 SYDVKM. The CDR3 sequence: CASSLFGTPYQETQYF. The CDR3 DNA is TGTGCCAGCAGTTTGTTCGGGACACCGTACCAAGAGACCCAGTACTTC.

The chain has TRBV11-2 and TRBJ2-1; D is uncertain. The germline V and J ends were trimmed by 4 bases and 3 bases, with 7 bases remaining between them. Germline V gene sequence: CDR1 SGHAT, CDR2 FQNNGV. The length of the CDR3 is 13 residues. CDR3 region: CASSSTNYNEQFF. The CDR3 bases are TGTGCCAGCAGCTCAACGAACTACAATGAGCAGTTCTTC.

Concerning this clonotype: Just one base apart from a much larger clone, this may be a read error. CDR3 in amino acids: CASSSAEGALQETQYF. The CDR3 DNA follows: TGTGCCAGCAGTTCCGCGGAGGGGGCGCTTCAAGAGACCCAGTACTTC. The V call is TRBV28, the J call TRBJ2-5; possible D gene TRBD1, 7 bases. Germline CDR1 is MDHEN and CDR2 is SYDVKM. This CDR3 contains 16 residues. V was cut by 4 bases and J by 2 bases, with 17 bases left in between.

This clonotype showed up just a few times. The J gene is TRBJ2-1, the V gene TRBV28; tentative D call: TRBD2 (6 bases). Trimming pared 8 bases from V and 8 bases from J, leaving 13 bases between. The length of the CDR3 is 12 residues. The germline gives CDR1 MDHEN, CDR2 SYDVKM. For the CDR3, the DNA is TGTGCCAGCCGGGACTTGTCGCATGAGCAGTTCTTC. Translated, it gives CASRDLSHEQFF.

The sample holds many counts of this clonotype. The rearrangement uses TRBV6-2 or TRBV6-3 and TRBJ1-5; no reliable D call. There are 15 residues in the CDR3. V gave up 2 bases and J gave up 2 bases, with 10 bases separating them. Germline CDR1 is MNHEY and CDR2 is SVGEGT. The chain's CDR3 is CASSYSPGGNQPQHF. The CDR3, as DNA: TGTGCCAGCAGTTACAGCCCCGGCGGCAATCAGCCCCAGCATTTT.

The CDR3 is CASSQEGTASYGYTF. CDR3 DNA sequence: TGTGCCAGCAGCCAAGAGGGGACAGCAAGCTATGGCTACACCTTC. V and J are TRBV14 and TRBJ1-2; 7 bases are shared with TRBD1. The germline CDR1 and CDR2 sequences are SGHDN and FVKESK. J gave up 4 bases and V 0 bases, and 5 bases lay outside the gene matches. The CDR3 consists of 15 residues.

This clonotype showed up just a few times. The V call is TRBV4-3, the J call TRBJ2-3, with TRBD2 identical over 12 bases. The CDR3 contains 16 residues. The ends lost 2 bases at V and 3 bases at J; junction bases unmatched: 3. The germline V gene encodes CDR1 LGHNA and CDR2 YSLEER. This CDR3 is CASSQHGLAGTDTQYF. For the CDR3, the DNA is TGCGCCAGCAGCCAACACGGACTAGCGGGGACAGATACGCAGTATTTT.